Shown below are 25 T cell receptor beta chains from a single sample sequenced in a study of PD-1 blockade in classical Hodgkin lymphoma. All trial patients relapsed after autologous stem cell transplantation. Sequencing used immunoSEQ multiplex PCR; TCRdb keeps in-frame clones, though not all of them. The sample includes about 86,000 clones, 85% to 90% of them seen just once. The sample consisted of peripheral blood mononuclear cells (PBMCs), taken before the second cycle of nivolumab. Source of these receptors: a human donor with classical Hodgkin lymphoma.

This clone was recorded only once. The rearrangement joins TRBV5-1 to TRBJ2-1; 7 nucleotides line up with TRBD2. The junction had 15 bases not matched to a gene; V was cut back by 6 bases and J by 9 bases. The CDR3 sequence is 15 residues long. Germline loops: CDR1 SGHRS, CDR2 YFSETQ. The CDR3 DNA reads TGCGCCAGCACCGTTTTGGCGGGAGAGGGGAGTGAGCAGTTCTTC. Protein sequence: CASTVLAGEGSEQFF.

The V and J genes are TRBV4-2 and TRBJ1-5; D gene uncertain. Germline CDR1 and CDR2: LGHNA and YNFKEQ. The CDR3 has 14 amino acids. V lost 0 bases to trimming and J lost 5 bases, with 8 bases between them. In DNA form, the CDR3 reads TGTGCCAGCAGCCAAGAAGGGCGGGATCAGCCCCAGCATTTT. The encoded protein is CASSQEGRDQPQHF.

The gene calls are TRBV6-5 and TRBJ2-7; no definite D call. V was cut by 4 bases and J by 7 bases, with 8 bases left in between. Per the germline V gene, CDR1 is MNHEY and CDR2 is SVGAGI. This CDR3 region has 11 residues. The CDR3 reads CASSSREEQYF. DNA for the CDR3: TGTGCCAGCAGTTCCCGTGAAGAGCAGTACTTC.

The rearrangement uses TRBV27 and TRBJ2-2; no firm D call. Germline assignment: CDR1 MNHEY and CDR2 SMNVEV (reference sequence). Trimming left V 4 bases short and J 5 bases short, with 17 bases between. The CDR3 totals 16 residues. This CDR3 reads CASSSRRVAGTGELFF. CDR3 bases: TGTGCCAGCAGTTCCCGCCGGGTGGCTGGAACCGGGGAGCTGTTTTTT.

The V and J genes are TRBV5-1 and TRBJ1-3; tentative D call: TRBD1 (6 bases). The CDR3 contains 17 residues. Germline V gives CDR1 SGHRS, CDR2 YFSETQ. Trimming stripped 0 bases from V and 0 bases from J, with 13 bases between. This CDR3 reads CASSLGQDSYSGNTIYF. The CDR3 nucleotides are TGCGCCAGCAGCTTGGGACAGGATTCATACTCTGGAAACACCATATATTTT.

V and J are TRBV21-1 and TRBJ1-2; the table's D gene call, TRBD1, was not cross checked with the DNA. TRBV21-1 is flagged as a pseudogene. This CDR3 spans 16 amino acids. The CDR3 DNA reads as TGTGCCAGCAGCAAAGAAGATCGGACAGGGGAGGGAGGCTACACCTTC. It is translated as CASSKEDRTGEGGYTF.

This clone was seen a handful of times. The V gene is TRBV28, the J gene TRBJ2-7; 8 nucleotides match TRBD1. Germline CDR1 reads MDHEN; CDR2 reads SYDVKM. The trim removed 6 bases at V and 5 bases at J, leaving 6 bases unmatched. CDR3 length: 13 residues. The chain's CDR3 is CASRLDRGHEQYF. The CDR3 DNA is TGTGCCAGCAGATTAGACAGGGGACACGAGCAGTACTTC.

V gene TRBV28 combines with J gene TRBJ1-5; 8 nucleotides agree with TRBD1. CDR3 size: 20 residues. Unmatched junction bases numbered 19, after V lost 6 bases and J lost 0 bases. Germline values: CDR1 MDHEN, CDR2 SYDVKM. In DNA, the CDR3 is TGTGCCAGCAGGGCCTACCCACGAAAAAGACAGGGGTATAGCAATCAGCCCCAGCATTTT. Translated, it gives CASRAYPRKRQGYSNQPQHF.

The genes are TRBV5-8 and TRBJ1-3, with 7 bases identical to TRBD1. The CDR3 extends over 16 amino acids. The junction had 7 bases not matched to a gene; V was cut back by 1 base and J by 3 bases. In germline, CDR1 is SGHTS, CDR2 YDEGEE. Written as DNA, the CDR3 is TGTGCCAGCAGCTTGACCCCAGGGGGTAGTGGAAACACCATATATTTT. It is translated as CASSLTPGGSGNTIYF. Together with reference TRBV5-8 and TRBJ1-3, the CDR3 gives the full variable domain: EAGVTQSPTHLIKTRGQQATLRCSPISGHTSVYWYQQALGLGLQFLLWYDEGEERNRGNFPPRFSGRQFPNYSSELNVNALELEDSALYLCASSLTPGGSGNTIYFGEGSWLTVV.

This chain uses TRBV27 with TRBJ2-1, with 8 bases lining up with TRBD2. Germline assignment: CDR1 MNHEY and CDR2 SMNVEV (reference sequence). This CDR3 has 17 amino acids. J was trimmed by 6 bases and V by 5 bases; bases with no gene match: 15. CDR3 loop: CASSIPLGGRRGNEQFF. DNA of the CDR3: TGTGCCAGCAGTATCCCCCTTGGCGGGAGGAGGGGCAATGAGCAGTTCTTC.

This sequence joins TRBV7-9 and TRBJ2-1, with 10 nucleotides matching TRBD2. CDR1 is SEHNR, CDR2 FQNEAQ, per germline (reference sequence). J lost 7 bases, V lost 2 bases, and 5 bases had no gene match. This CDR3 contains 15 residues. CDR3 bases: TGTGCCAGCAGCTTACCAGCGGGGGGGCTGAATGAGCAGTTCTTC. This gives the protein CASSLPAGGLNEQFF.

The sample holds one count of this clone. V gene TRBV19 combines with J gene TRBJ2-7; D assignment may be TRBD1 or TRBD2 (5 bases each). V was shortened by 3 bases and J by 3 bases, with 15 bases between the two germline ends. The CDR3 covers 15 residues. Germline assignment: CDR1 LNHDA and CDR2 SQIVND (reference sequence). The chain's CDR3 is CASSIGRMGVYEQYF. CDR3 nucleotide sequence: TGTGCCAGTAGTATTGGTCGGATGGGGGTCTACGAGCAGTACTTC.

CDR3 residues: CASSTWDRGYEQYF. The CDR3 DNA sequence: TGTGCCAGCAGCACTTGGGACAGGGGCTACGAGCAGTACTTC. The J gene is TRBJ2-7, the V gene TRBV27, with 10 bases that match TRBD1. The V segment lost 6 bases and the J segment 3 bases; nucleotides outside the gene matches: 5. The length of the CDR3 is 14 residues. Germline V gene data show CDR1 as MNHEY and CDR2 as SMNVEV (reference sequence).

This chain uses TRBV11-2 with TRBJ2-1; possibly TRBD1 for D (6 bases). V was shortened by 1 base and J by 4 bases, with 14 bases between the two germline ends. Germline V gene lookup returns CDR1 SGHAT and CDR2 FQNNGV. The CDR3 loop spans 16 amino acids. CDR3 sequence (DNA): TGTGCCAGCAGCTTAGGTCAGGGGCTCCGGTACAATGAGCAGTTCTTC. It specifies CASSLGQGLRYNEQFF.

The rearrangement uses TRBV7-9 and TRBJ2-1; 14 bases align to TRBD2. CDR1 and CDR2 from the germline V gene are SEHNR and FQNEAQ (reference sequence). The V gene end was trimmed by 2 bases and the J gene end by 0 bases; junction bases not matched to a gene: 6. The CDR3 contains 19 residues. The CDR3 is CASSLSRLAGGSSYNEQFF. The DNA for the CDR3 is TGTGCCAGCAGCTTATCTAGACTAGCGGGAGGGAGCTCCTACAATGAGCAGTTCTTC.

The V and J genes are TRBV6-5 and TRBJ1-2, with D perhaps matching TRBD1 (6 bases). V was clipped by 6 bases and J by 7 bases, with 12 bases between them. Germline V gene lookup returns CDR1 MNHEY and CDR2 SVGAGI. The CDR3 spans 12 residues. The DNA for the CDR3 is TGTGCCAGCAGAGGGGGGGGGCTTGGCTACACCTTC. It specifies CASRGGGLGYTF.

The V and J genes are TRBV5-4 and TRBJ2-5; D could derive from TRBD1 or TRBD2 (5 bases each). Trimming took 1 base from V and 5 from J, leaving 21 bases between them. Germline CDR1 SGHNT, CDR2 YYREEE (reference sequence). This CDR3 has 17 residues. The CDR3 loop is CASSLNLPGQGGETQYF. The CDR3 DNA is TGTGCCAGCAGCTTGAACCTACCAGGTCAGGGCGGGGAGACCCAGTACTTC.

The CDR3 DNA reads as TGTGCCAGCAGCTCACTACGCCCACTTAATCCTAGCGCAGGACTATACGAGCAGTACTTC. Translation: CASSSLRPLNPSAGLYEQYF. This chain uses TRBV27 with TRBJ2-7, with D possibly matching TRBD2 (6 bases). The CDR3 is made up of 20 amino acids. The V gene lost 6 bases and the J gene lost 4 bases, with 34 bases spanning the gap. From germline, CDR1 is MNHEY and CDR2 SMNVEV (reference sequence).

The V and J genes are TRBV28 and TRBJ2-3; no reliable D call. Germline CDR1 is MDHEN and CDR2 is SYDVKM. Trimming cost V 2 bases and J 2 bases, with 5 bases left between them. The length of the CDR3 is 13 residues. The CDR3: CASSLPNTDTQYF. In nucleotides, the CDR3 is TGTGCCAGCAGTTTACCCAACACAGATACGCAGTATTTT. Together with reference TRBV28 and TRBJ2-3, the CDR3 gives the full variable domain: DVKVTQSSRYLVKRTGEKVFLECVQDMDHENMFWYRQDPGLGLRLIYFSYDVKMKEKGDIPEGYSVSREKKERFSLILESASTNQTSMYLCASSLPNTDTQYFGPGTRLTVL.

V gene TRBV2 combines with J gene TRBJ2-5; D may be TRBD2 (6 bases). Germline V lookup: CDR1 SNHLY, CDR2 FYNNEI. The CDR3 covers 20 residues. V lost 7 bases, J lost 4 bases, and 34 bases lay in between. The CDR3 region has the DNA TGTGCCAGCAATACACCGGTGGGGGGTTTTGGGCCTAGGGGTAGAGAGACCCAGTACTTC. It translates to CASNTPVGGFGPRGRETQYF.

This chain joins TRBV7-2 and TRBJ1-6; 7 positions agree with TRBD1. Germline V gene data show CDR1 as SGHTA and CDR2 as FQGNSA. The CDR3 has 16 amino acids. The J segment lost 10 bases and the V segment lost 6 bases, leaving 15 bases of the junction unmatched. Here the CDR3 reads CASRLGQERGGSPLHF. The CDR3 bases are TGTGCCAGCAGACTCGGACAGGAGAGGGGGGGATCACCCCTCCACTTT. Variable domain in full (rest from reference TRBV7-2 and TRBJ1-6): GAGVSQSPSNKVTEKGKDVELRCDPISGHTALYWYRQSLGQGLEFLIYFQGNSAPDKSGLPSDRFSAERTGGSVSTLTIQRTQQEDSAVYLCASRLGQERGGSPLHFGNGTRLTVT.

This clone was counted only a few times. This sequence joins TRBV2 and TRBJ1-2; D is uncertain. Germline CDR1 and CDR2: SNHLY and FYNNEI. This CDR3 is built from 13 residues. Trimming took 3 bases from V and 4 from J, leaving 9 bases between them. Written as DNA, the CDR3 is TGTGCCAGCAGTGATCCAGGAGGCTATGGCTACACCTTC. This gives the protein CASSDPGGYGYTF.

The table lists this clone with a count of one. Here the CDR3 reads CASSFPTSTDTQYF. The CDR3 DNA reads as TGTGCCAGCAGTTTTCCTACTAGCACAGATACGCAGTATTTT. The chain uses TRBV27 and TRBJ2-3; D is unresolved. CDR1 is MNHEY, CDR2 SMNVEV, per germline (reference sequence). The CDR3 covers 14 residues. The V and J ends lost 3 bases and 0 bases respectively, with 7 bases between them.

The chain recombines TRBV21-1 with TRBJ1-4. TRBV21-1 is shown as a pseudogene. The CDR3 loop spans 15 amino acids. The CDR3 sequence: CASSKVEAVNEKLFF. CDR3 nucleotides: TGTGCCAGCAGCAAAGTTGAGGCCGTTAATGAAAAACTGTTTTTT.

V and J are TRBV19 and TRBJ2-5, with a weak D call TRBD1 (6 bases). Trimming removed 4 bases from V and 1 base from J, with 13 bases in between. This CDR3 has 15 amino acids. Germline loops: CDR1 LNHDA, CDR2 SQIVND (reference sequence). The CDR3 region has the DNA TGTGCCAGTAGTACTGGCAGGGGTCCCCAAGAGACCCAGTACTTC. Its protein is CASSTGRGPQETQYF.